The entry below describes one TCR beta chain. Its antigen is unknown. This entry belongs to a study of CXCR3-negative and CXCR3-positive naive CD8 T cells. Whole-study results and caveats: CXCR3-negative naive cells had less hydrophobic TRB CDR3s than did CXCR3-positive naive cells.

With UMI labels, 5' RACE was used to prepare the TRB cDNA libraries. Reprocessing the 5' RACE reads, TCRdb reports a single entry for every CDR3 protein and omits DNA. The specimen's table records 90,000 to 100,000 distinct CDR3 sequences. The CDR3 sequence is 13 residues long. CDR1 is SGHTA and CDR2 is FQGTGA in the germline V gene. The sequenced material came from naive CXCR3+ CD8+ T cells from blood. Subset indicated: CD45RO-CCR7+CD27+CD95- naive CD8+ T cells expressing CXCR3 (TNR3+). This chain links TRBV7-3 with TRBJ1-2. The receptor comes from a human donor in good health. Some clones in this sample may be carry-over from other donors' samples. This CDR3 reads CASRTHESYGYTF.